The 21 T cell receptor beta chains in this list originate from one sample, sequenced in a study of OX40 agonist ivuxolimab in advanced cancers. Using immunoSEQ multiplex PCR, the repertoire was profiled, and TCRdb retains in-frame clones only, with some absent. This sample has some 80,000 clones, with just over 85% found just once. The sample in question was CD4+ or CD8+ T cells sorted from blood, obtained in a trial of the OX40 agonist ivuxolimab. These receptor sequences come from an adult with an advanced solid tumor such as melanoma, head and neck, liver or kidney cancer.

The CDR3 here is CASSSRTGEGRGEQYF. The CDR3 bases are TGTGCCAGCAGCTCAAGGACAGGGGAAGGGAGAGGCGAGCAGTACTTC. V usage is TRBV28 and J usage is TRBJ2-7, with 9 bases that match TRBD1. From germline, CDR1 is MDHEN and CDR2 SYDVKM. The CDR3 is made up of 16 amino acids. The trim removed 6 bases at V and 6 bases at J, leaving 15 bases unmatched.

The J gene is TRBJ1-3, the V gene TRBV18, with a weak D call TRBD1 (5 bases). This CDR3 has 16 residues. Germline loops: CDR1 KGHSH, CDR2 LQKENI. V shed 1 base and J shed 1 base, with 11 bases lying between them. CDR3 amino acids: CASSPRQGLSGNTIYF. The CDR3 region has the DNA TGTGCCAGCTCACCACGCCAGGGTTTATCTGGAAACACCATATATTTT.

The chain couples TRBV28 to TRBJ1-2, with 9 bases fitting TRBD1. V was pared by 3 bases and J by 6 bases, with 8 bases of the junction left unmatched. CDR1 and CDR2 from the germline V gene are MDHEN and SYDVKM. This CDR3 is built from 15 residues. The CDR3 DNA sequence: TGTGCCAGCAGTTTGGCAATACAGGGGGCTAATGGCTACACCTTC. Translated: CASSLAIQGANGYTF.

The count of this clone is one. The gene calls are TRBV29-1 and TRBJ2-5; TRBD1 agrees at 9 bases. This CDR3 spans 13 amino acids. V trimming: 5 bases; J trimming: 5 bases; junction bases outside the gene matches: 6. Germline CDR1 and CDR2: SQVTM and ANQGSEA. CDR3 bases: TGCAGCGTTACCCGACAGGGGGACGAGACCCAGTACTTC. Translation: CSVTRQGDETQYF.

V and J are TRBV19 and TRBJ1-1; D is undetermined. Germline V CDR1 and CDR2: LNHDA, SQIVND (reference sequence). The CDR3 has 13 residues. V gave up 3 bases and J gave up 6 bases, with 11 bases separating them. This CDR3 reads CASSITGSAEAFF. The DNA of the CDR3 is TGTGCCAGTAGTATCACTGGGAGTGCTGAAGCTTTCTTT.

J is TRBJ1-2 and V is TRBV18, with 8 bases lining up with TRBD1. J was trimmed by 3 bases and V by 2 bases; bases with no gene match: 5. Per germline, CDR1 KGHSH and CDR2 LQKENI. The CDR3 loop spans 15 amino acids. The CDR3 coding sequence is TGTGCCAGCTCACCATCCGGACAGGGTCACTATGGCTACACCTTC. This codes for CASSPSGQGHYGYTF.

This clone was seen a single time. The V gene is TRBV25-1, the J gene TRBJ2-7; D is perhaps TRBD2 (6 bases). Trimming cost V 6 bases and J 9 bases, with 24 bases left between them. Germline V gene sequence: CDR1 MGHDK, CDR2 SYGVNS. This CDR3 contains 15 residues. The CDR3 DNA sequence: TGTGCCAGCAGCCGAGGTACCGGGACGGGGGTTGGGCAGTACTTC. Its protein is CASSRGTGTGVGQYF.

This chain links TRBV9 with TRBJ1-3; D unresolved. The ends were cut back, 0 bases at V and 7 bases at J, with 11 bases in the middle. CDR1 SGDLS and CDR2 YYNGEE come from the germline V gene. The CDR3 extends over 14 amino acids. The CDR3: CASSVEGHANTIYF. In nucleotides, the CDR3 is TGTGCCAGCAGCGTAGAGGGCCACGCGAACACCATATATTTT.

The chain has TRBV5-4 and TRBJ1-4; D gene uncertain. Between the trimmed V and J ends, which lost 1 base and 7 bases, there was a span of 17 bases. The CDR3 contains 16 residues. The V gene's germline CDR1 is SGHNT and CDR2 YYREEE (reference sequence). The CDR3 DNA is TGTGCCAGCAGCTTGACTTCGGGAGGAGGTGGTGAAAAACTGTTTTTT. Residues: CASSLTSGGGGEKLFF.

The CDR3 loop is CSVERQGGGELFF. The CDR3 DNA reads TGCAGCGTTGAGAGACAGGGAGGCGGGGAGCTGTTTTTT. V usage is TRBV29-1 and J usage is TRBJ2-2; D perhaps matches TRBD1 (7 bases). CDR3 length equals 13 residues. Trimming stripped 3 bases from V and 7 bases from J, with 12 bases between. Germline assignment: CDR1 SQVTM and CDR2 ANQGSEA.

This chain uses TRBV28 with TRBJ1-4, with D maybe TRBD1 (5 bases). Looked up from germline, CDR1 is MDHEN and CDR2 is SYDVKM. Trimming took off 4 bases at V and 5 bases at J, with 20 bases between the two ends. CDR3 length: 17 residues. The CDR3 loop reads CASSYSWGDWGNEKLFF. CDR3 bases: TGTGCCAGCAGTTATAGTTGGGGGGACTGGGGAAATGAAAAACTGTTTTTT. Looking up the rest from reference TRBV28 and TRBJ1-4 gives the full variable domain: DVKVTQSSRYLVKRTGEKVFLECVQDMDHENMFWYRQDPGLGLRLIYFSYDVKMKEKGDIPEGYSVSREKKERFSLILESASTNQTSMYLCASSYSWGDWGNEKLFFGSGTQLSVL.

The J gene is TRBJ1-2, the V gene TRBV7-8; D is undetermined. Trimming took 5 bases from V and 6 from J, leaving 10 bases between them. Germline V gene data show CDR1 as SGHVS and CDR2 as FQNEAQ. This CDR3 spans 12 amino acids. The CDR3 sequence: CASSLRLHGYTF. CDR3 in DNA: TGTGCCAGCAGCCTCCGACTCCATGGCTACACCTTC.

This clone appeared a single time. The chain joins TRBV7-9 to TRBJ1-2; D might be TRBD1 (5 bases). The CDR3 consists of 15 residues. With 5 bases removed from V and 2 bases from J, the gap between germline ends came to 15 bases. Germline CDR1 is SEHNR and CDR2 is FQNEAQ (reference sequence). Written as DNA, the CDR3 is TGTGCCAGCAGCGCCGGGAGGGGCACCAACTATGGCTACACCTTC. Protein sequence: CASSAGRGTNYGYTF.

This clone has only a few counts. The V gene is TRBV2, the J gene TRBJ1-6; no clear D. V was pared by 2 bases and J by 8 bases, with 7 bases between. Germline assignment: CDR1 SNHLY and CDR2 FYNNEI. The length of the CDR3 is 13 residues. CDR3 protein: CASSEMRDSPLHF. For the CDR3, the DNA is TGTGCCAGCAGTGAAATGAGGGATTCACCCCTCCACTTT.

V is TRBV4-3 and J is TRBJ2-5, with 7 bases aligning to TRBD1. The CDR3 runs to 13 residues. V lost 1 base and J lost 5; bases outside the gene matches: 1. CDR1 LGHNA and CDR2 YSLEER come from the germline V gene. CDR3 region: CASSQGQGETQYF. The CDR3 DNA is TGCGCCAGCAGCCAAGGACAGGGTGAGACCCAGTACTTC.

In this sample, this clone turned up a few times. CDR3 nucleotide sequence: TGCAGCGCCGCTCGCAACGACAGGGGTTACGAGCAGTACTTC. Translated: CSAARNDRGYEQYF. The chain carries TRBV29-1 and TRBJ2-7, with 8 bases matching TRBD1. V was clipped by 7 bases and J by 4 bases; unmatched bases: 12. The germline V gene encodes CDR1 SQVTM and CDR2 ANQGSEA. The length of the CDR3 is 14 residues.

The chain uses TRBV14 and TRBJ1-2; perhaps TRBD1 as D (5 bases). Germline CDR1 SGHDN, CDR2 FVKESK. Between the trimmed V and J ends, which lost 4 bases and 8 bases, there was a span of 20 bases. This CDR3 contains 15 residues. CDR3 amino acids: CASSPTGRSLWGYTF. Written as DNA, the CDR3 is TGTGCCAGCAGCCCCACGGGACGGTCCCTATGGGGCTACACCTTC.

This rearrangement joins TRBV18 to TRBJ2-7; either TRBD1 or TRBD2 may fit D (5 bases each). Germline lookup yields CDR1 KGHSH and CDR2 LQKENI. The CDR3 length is 15 residues. V was shortened by 4 bases and J by 5 bases, with 18 bases between the two germline ends. CDR3 amino acids: CASSLNPGQGNEQYF. As DNA, the CDR3 is TGTGCCAGCTCACTGAATCCGGGGCAGGGTAACGAGCAGTACTTC. The variable domain in full, completed from reference TRBV18 and TRBJ2-7, reads NAGVMQNPRHLVRRRGQEARLRCSPMKGHSHVYWYRQLPEEGLKFMVYLQKENIIDESGMPKERFSAEFPKEGPSILRIQQVVRGDSAAYFCASSLNPGQGNEQYFGPGTRLTVT.

The genes are TRBV5-1 and TRBJ2-7, with 7 bases aligning to TRBD1. V dropped 0 bases and J dropped 7; count of bases not matched to a gene: 10. The CDR3 is made up of 15 amino acids. The V gene's germline CDR1 is SGHRS and CDR2 YFSETQ. The CDR3 here is CASSLDITGAREQYF. CDR3 DNA sequence: TGCGCCAGCAGCTTGGATATAACAGGGGCGAGGGAGCAGTACTTC.

V gene TRBV27 combines with J gene TRBJ2-7, with 8 bases identical to TRBD1. The ends lost 6 bases at V and 3 bases at J; junction bases unmatched: 10. The CDR3 is 15 residues long. Germline CDR1 reads MNHEY; CDR2 reads SMNVEV (reference sequence). Here the CDR3 DNA reads TGTGCCAGCAGATATACAGGGGGGACCTACTACGAGCAGTACTTC. It translates to CASRYTGGTYYEQYF.

This chain joins TRBV7-3 and TRBJ2-3; 9 positions match TRBD1. J lost 1 base, V lost 2 bases, and 1 base had no gene match. CDR1 is SGHTA, CDR2 FQGTGA, per germline. The CDR3 contains 15 residues. The CDR3 nucleotides are TGTGCCAGCAGCTTAGGGACAGGGCGCACAGATACGCAGTATTTT. As protein: CASSLGTGRTDTQYF.